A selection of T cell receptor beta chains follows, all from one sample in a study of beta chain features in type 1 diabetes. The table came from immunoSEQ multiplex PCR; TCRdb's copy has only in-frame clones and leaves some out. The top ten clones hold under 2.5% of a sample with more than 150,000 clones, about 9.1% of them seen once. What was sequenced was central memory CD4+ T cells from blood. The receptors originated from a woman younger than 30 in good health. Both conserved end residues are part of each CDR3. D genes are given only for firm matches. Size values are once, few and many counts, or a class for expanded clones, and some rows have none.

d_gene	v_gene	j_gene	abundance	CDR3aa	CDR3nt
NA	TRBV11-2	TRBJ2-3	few	CASSSTGADTQYF	TGTGCCAGCAGCTCTACAGGCGCAGATACGCAGTATTTT
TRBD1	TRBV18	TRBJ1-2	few	CASSLESQGRHTF	TGTGCCAGCTCACTTGAATCACAGGGGCGTCACACCTTC
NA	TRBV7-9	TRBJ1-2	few	CASSALGGPYYGYTF	TGTGCCAGCAGCGCATTGGGAGGGCCTTACTATGGCTACACCTTC
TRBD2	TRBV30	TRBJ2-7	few	CASQWGSGSYEQYF	TGTGCCTCGCAGTGGGGTAGCGGGAGCTACGAGCAGTACTTC
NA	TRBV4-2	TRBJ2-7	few	CASSPQRGGYEQYF	TGTGCCAGCAGCCCTCAGCGTGGTGGCTACGAGCAGTACTTC
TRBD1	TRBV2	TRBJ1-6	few	CASNSRDRGVSPLHF	TGTGCCAGTAATTCGAGGGACAGGGGTGTCTCACCCCTCCACTTT
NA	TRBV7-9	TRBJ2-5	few	CASRDTGLETQYF	TGTGCCAGCAGAGACACAGGGTTGGAGACCCAGTACTTC
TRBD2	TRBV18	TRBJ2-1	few	CASSPSGGRAGEQFF	TGTGCCAGCTCCCCCTCTGGCGGGAGGGCTGGTGAGCAGTTCTTC
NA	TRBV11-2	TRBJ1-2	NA	CASSLWGDGYTF	TGTGCCAGCAGCTTATGGGGCGATGGCTACACCTTC
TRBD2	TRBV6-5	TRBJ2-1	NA	CASSRSGLAFNEQFF	TGTGCCAGCAGTAGGTCGGGACTAGCGTTCAATGAGCAGTTCTTC
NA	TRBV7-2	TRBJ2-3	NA	CASAREFTDTQYF	TGTGCCAGCGCGAGGGAGTTCACAGATACGCAGTATTTT
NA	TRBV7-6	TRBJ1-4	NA	CASSLANVGSTLFF	TGTGCCAGCAGCTTAGCGAATGTGGGGAGCACTCTGTTTTTT
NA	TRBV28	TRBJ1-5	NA	CASTPSEAGFQPQHF	TGTGCCAGCACTCCATCAGAGGCAGGGTTTCAGCCCCAGCATTTT
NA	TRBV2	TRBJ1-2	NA	CASSEGANYGYTF	TGTGCCAGCAGTGAAGGAGCTAACTATGGCTACACCTTC
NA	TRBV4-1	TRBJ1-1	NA	CASSQEGAGNTEAFF	TGCGCCAGCAGCCAAGAGGGGGCAGGGAACACTGAAGCTTTCTTT
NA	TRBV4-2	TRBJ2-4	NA	CASSQGGEEIQYF	TGTGCCAGCAGCCAAGGAGGTGAGGAAATTCAGTACTTC
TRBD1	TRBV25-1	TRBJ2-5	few	CASSADRGRQETQYF	TGTGCCAGCAGTGCCGACAGGGGACGCCAAGAGACCCAGTACTTC
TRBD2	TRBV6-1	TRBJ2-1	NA	CASLLAGYNEQFF	TGTGCCAGTCTGCTAGCGGGATACAATGAGCAGTTCTTC
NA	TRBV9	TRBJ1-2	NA	CASSQMSGGPYGYTF	TGTGCCAGCAGCCAGATGTCCGGGGGGCCCTATGGCTACACCTTC
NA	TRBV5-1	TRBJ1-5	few	CASSLGGQTNQPQHF	TGCGCCAGCAGCTTGGGTGGACAGACAAATCAGCCCCAGCATTTT
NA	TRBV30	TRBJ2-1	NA	CAWSPQGYNEQFF	TGTGCCTGGAGTCCCCAGGGTTACAATGAGCAGTTCTTC
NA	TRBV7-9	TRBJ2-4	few	CASSSREAKNIQYF	TGTGCCAGCAGCTCCCGGGAAGCCAAAAACATTCAGTACTTC
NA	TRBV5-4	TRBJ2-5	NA	CASSHGGTQETQYF	TGTGCCAGCAGCCACGGGGGGACACAAGAGACCCAGTACTTC
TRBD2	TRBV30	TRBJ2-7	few	CAWTRGVAESSYEQYF	TGTGCCTGGACACGGGGGGTTGCCGAGAGCTCCTACGAGCAGTACTTC
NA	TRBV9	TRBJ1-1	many	CASSVDWNTEAFF	TGTGCCAGCAGCGTAGACTGGAACACTGAAGCTTTCTTT
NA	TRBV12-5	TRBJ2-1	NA	CASGLSQGNSNEQFF	TGTGCTAGTGGTTTATCGCAGGGTAACTCCAATGAGCAGTTCTTC
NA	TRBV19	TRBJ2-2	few	CASNRDGYTGELFF	TGTGCCAGTAACAGGGACGGGTACACCGGGGAGCTGTTTTTT
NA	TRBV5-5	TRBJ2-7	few	CASSLELWQYF	TGTGCCAGCAGCTTGGAACTTTGGCAGTACTTC
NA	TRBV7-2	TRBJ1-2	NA	CASSFGWNYGYTF	TGTGCCAGCAGCTTCGGGTGGAACTATGGCTACACCTTC
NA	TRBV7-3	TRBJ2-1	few	CASSPYGGGPRVENEQFF	TGTGCCAGCAGCCCCTATGGGGGGGGGCCCAGGGTGGAGAATGAGCAGTTCTTC
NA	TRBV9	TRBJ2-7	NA	CASSPASANEQYF	TGTGCCAGCAGCCCCGCTAGCGCCAACGAGCAGTACTTC
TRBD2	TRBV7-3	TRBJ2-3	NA	CASSTMTGGITDTQYF	TGTGCCAGCAGCACCATGACGGGGGGGATCACAGATACGCAGTATTTT
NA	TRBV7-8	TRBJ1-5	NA	CASSLWAGQEGSQHF	TGTGCCAGCAGCTTATGGGCCGGTCAGGAGGGGTCCCAGCATTTT
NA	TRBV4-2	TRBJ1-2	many	CASSHWGIGGGYTF	TGTGCCAGCAGCCATTGGGGCATCGGGGGTGGCTACACCTTC
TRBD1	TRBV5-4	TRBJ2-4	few	CASSFNRGENIQYF	TGTGCCAGCAGCTTTAACAGGGGGGAAAACATTCAGTACTTC
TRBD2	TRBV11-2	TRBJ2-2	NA	CASSGLAGGSRTGELFF	TGTGCCAGCAGCGGACTAGCGGGAGGTTCGCGGACCGGGGAGCTGTTTTTT
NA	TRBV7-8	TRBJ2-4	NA	CASSLQGRAKNIQYF	TGTGCCAGCAGCTTACAGGGGCGAGCCAAAAACATTCAGTACTTC